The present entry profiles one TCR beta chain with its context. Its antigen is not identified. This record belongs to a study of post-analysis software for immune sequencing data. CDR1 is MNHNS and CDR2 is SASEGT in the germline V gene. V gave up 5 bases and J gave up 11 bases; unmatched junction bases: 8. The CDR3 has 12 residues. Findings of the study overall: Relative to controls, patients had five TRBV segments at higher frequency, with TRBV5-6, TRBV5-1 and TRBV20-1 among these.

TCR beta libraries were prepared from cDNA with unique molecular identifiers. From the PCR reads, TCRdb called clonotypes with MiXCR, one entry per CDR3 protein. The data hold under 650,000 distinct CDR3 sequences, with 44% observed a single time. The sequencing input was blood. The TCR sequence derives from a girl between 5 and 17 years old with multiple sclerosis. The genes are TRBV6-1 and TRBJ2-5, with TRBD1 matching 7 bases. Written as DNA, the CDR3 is TGTGCCAGCAGTTCCGGACAGGTCGGGCAGTACTTC. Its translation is CASSSGQVGQYF.